The 14 T cell receptor beta chains listed next were all sequenced from one sample in a study of blood T cell repertoires in COVID-19 (dated by TCRdb to the early 2020s). The method was the immunoSEQ multiplex PCR assay. Drawn from immuneACCESS, this table holds only the in-frame rearrangements with V and J called that TCRdb kept. Clones are partly lost; checked studies trace under half to an unresolved V gene and leave the rest unexplained. For this sample there are approximately 90,000 clones; around 87% appear just once. The ten largest make up about 18% of the sample. The source material was peripheral blood. The origin of the receptors is a human donor in a cohort sampled during active COVID-19.

The chain has TRBV5-1 and TRBJ2-3, with D maybe TRBD2 (7 bases). With 4 bases removed from V and 5 bases from J, the gap between germline ends came to 17 bases. The CDR3 consists of 15 residues. Germline assignment: CDR1 SGHRS and CDR2 YFSETQ. This CDR3 is CASSGGGRVLDTQYF. The CDR3 coding sequence is TGCGCCAGCAGCGGGGGGGGCCGTGTTCTAGATACGCAGTATTTT.

The chain links TRBV4-1 to TRBJ2-4, with no clear D. Trimming shortened V by 3 bases and J by 5 bases, and 11 bases separated the two germline ends. This CDR3 has 14 amino acids. Germline-derived CDR1 and CDR2 are MGHRA and YSYEKL. The chain's CDR3 is CASSHSEVENIQYF. The CDR3 DNA follows: TGCGCCAGCAGCCATTCAGAGGTAGAAAACATTCAGTACTTC.

This clone was recorded once. This rearrangement joins TRBV11-2 to TRBJ2-4; D is ambiguous. V was pared by 5 bases and J by 6 bases, with 8 bases between. Germline CDR1 is SGHAT and CDR2 is FQNNGV. The CDR3 spans 12 residues. The CDR3 here is CASSASGNIQYF. As DNA, the CDR3 is TGTGCCAGCAGCGCCTCAGGAAACATTCAGTACTTC.

This clone is a singleton in its sample. The V gene is TRBV2, the J gene TRBJ2-5; D may be TRBD2 (7 bases). Trimming removed 11 bases from V and 5 bases from J, with 24 bases in between. The CDR3 length is 15 residues. Germline CDR1 SNHLY, CDR2 FYNNEI. The CDR3 DNA reads TGTGCCGGCACGGGGCGGGGGCGGCCCGGGGAGACCCAGTACTTC. Protein product: CAGTGRGRPGETQYF.

This chain links TRBV4-2 with TRBJ2-3; 7 positions agree with TRBD1. Germline lookup yields CDR1 LGHNA and CDR2 YNFKEQ. The CDR3 totals 13 residues. Trimming cost V 10 bases and J 1 base; bases outside gene matches: 5. As DNA, the CDR3 is TGTGCCACCGGCGGACAGGGCACAGATACGCAGTATTTT. Protein sequence: CATGGQGTDTQYF.

V usage is TRBV11-2 and J usage is TRBJ1-1, with a weak D call TRBD1 (6 bases). The CDR3 is 11 residues long. Trimming took off 5 bases at V and 8 bases at J, with 9 bases between the two ends. Germline CDR1 is SGHAT and CDR2 is FQNNGV. CDR3 sequence (DNA): TGTGCCAGCAGCGGGGGGGGCGAAGCTTTCTTT. Its translation: CASSGGGEAFF.

The V and J genes are TRBV24-1 and TRBJ1-6; 9 nucleotides agree with TRBD1. V lost 7 bases, J lost 10 bases, and 10 bases stayed unmatched. The germline CDR1 and CDR2 sequences are KGHDR and SFDVKD. The CDR3 sequence is 15 residues long. CDR3 nucleotide sequence: TGTGCCACCAGACGACGGGACAGGGTGGGCTCACCCCTCCACTTT. It yields the protein CATRRRDRVGSPLHF.

The chain joins TRBV29-1 to TRBJ1-1; no clear D gene. V shed 7 bases and J shed 0 bases, with 15 bases lying between them. The CDR3 contains 14 residues. Per the germline V gene, CDR1 is SQVTM and CDR2 is ANQGSEA. CDR3 amino acids: CSARNSNMNTEAFF. The CDR3 nucleotides are TGCAGCGCCCGTAACAGCAACATGAACACTGAAGCTTTCTTT. The full variable domain, completed using reference TRBV29-1 and TRBJ1-1, is SAVISQKPSRDICQRGTSLTIQCQVDSQVTMMFWYRQQPGQSLTLIATANQGSEATYESGFVIDKFPISRPNLTFSTLTVSNMSPEDSSIYLCSARNSNMNTEAFFGQGTRLTVV.

This clone was counted once. This chain joins TRBV11-3 and TRBJ2-1, with TRBD2 matching over 8 bases. Germline CDR1 reads SGHNT; CDR2 reads YENEEA. V gave up 6 bases and J gave up 5 bases; unmatched junction bases: 9. This CDR3 is 15 amino acids long. CDR3 bases: TGTGCCAGCAGTTCGGGGGGGCAAGTCGACAATGAGCAGTTCTTC. This encodes CASSSGGQVDNEQFF.

About this clone: A read error may produce the germline difference seen at one junction end. Other DNA sequences in the sample encode the same CDR3. The V call is TRBV7-9, the J call TRBJ1-1, with D hard to call. CDR1 SEHNR and CDR2 FQNEAQ come from the germline V gene (reference sequence). There are 13 residues in the CDR3. The CDR3 here is CASSFPENTEAFF. CDR3 DNA: TGTGCTAGCAGCTTTCCAGAGAACACTGAAGCTTTCTTT.

The rearrangement uses TRBV4-3 and TRBJ2-7; D is possibly TRBD1 (6 bases). Germline CDR1 and CDR2: LGHNA and YSLEER. The CDR3 runs to 15 residues. Deletions cut 0 bases from V and 7 bases from J, with 16 bases between. The DNA for the CDR3 is TGCGCCAGCAGCCAAGATGTCCCGACAGGACGGGAGCAGTACTTC. It specifies CASSQDVPTGREQYF.

The V and J genes are TRBV30 and TRBJ2-6; 10 nucleotides agree with TRBD1. Germline values: CDR1 GTSNPN, CDR2 SVGIG (reference sequence). V shed 3 bases and J 1 base; nucleotides not matched to a gene: 0. This CDR3 is built from 15 residues. CDR3 DNA: TGTGCCTGGAGGGGACAGGGGTCTGGGGCCAACGTCCTGACTTTC. Translation: CAWRGQGSGANVLTF.

The chain carries TRBV2 and TRBJ2-1; TRBD2 matches 16 bases. This CDR3 has 19 residues. The J segment lost 1 base and the V segment lost 0 bases, leaving 3 bases of the junction unmatched. Germline CDR1 reads SNHLY; CDR2 reads FYNNEI. CDR3 DNA: TGTGCCAGCAGTGAAGCAAAGGGACTAGCGGGGGGGTCCTACAATGAGCAGTTCTTC. This gives the protein CASSEAKGLAGGSYNEQFF.

The chain has TRBV30 and TRBJ2-3; 7 bases are shared with TRBD1. This CDR3 is built from 14 residues. CDR1 is GTSNPN and CDR2 is SVGIG in the germline V gene (reference sequence). V gave up 3 bases and J gave up 0 bases; unmatched junction bases: 3. This chain's CDR3 is CAWSIRGSTDTQYF. The CDR3 bases are TGTGCCTGGAGCATCAGGGGGAGCACAGATACGCAGTATTTT.